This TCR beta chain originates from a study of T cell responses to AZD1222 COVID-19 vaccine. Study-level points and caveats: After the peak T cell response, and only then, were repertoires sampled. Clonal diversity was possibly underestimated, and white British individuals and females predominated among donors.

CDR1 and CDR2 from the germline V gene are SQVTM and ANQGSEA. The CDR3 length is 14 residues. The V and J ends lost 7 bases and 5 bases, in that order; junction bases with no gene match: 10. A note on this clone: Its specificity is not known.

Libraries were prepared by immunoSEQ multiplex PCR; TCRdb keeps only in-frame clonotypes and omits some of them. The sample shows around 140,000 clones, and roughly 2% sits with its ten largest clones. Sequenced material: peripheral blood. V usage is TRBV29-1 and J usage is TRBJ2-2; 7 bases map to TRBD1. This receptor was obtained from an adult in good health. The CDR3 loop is CSGNRGSRTGELFF. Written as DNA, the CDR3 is TGCAGCGGTAACAGGGGTTCACGGACCGGGGAGCTGTTTTTT.